This entry lists 2 T cell receptor beta chains sequenced from one sample in a study of technical replicates of blood from four donors. Assay: immunoSEQ multiplex PCR; the TCRdb copy retains only in-frame clones and omits some. The table records tens of thousands of clones, roughly 94% of them present only once. Sequences were obtained from T cells isolated from PBMCs. The receptors come from a human donor in good health.

V and J are TRBV7-2 and TRBJ2-3, with 7 bases lining up with TRBD1. Losses at the gene ends were 3 bases for V and 2 bases for J; bases not matched to a gene: 2. Germline V gene lookup returns CDR1 SGHTA and CDR2 FQGNSA. This CDR3 region has 14 residues. The CDR3 region is CASSFDRVTDTQYF. CDR3 in DNA: TGTGCCAGCAGCTTCGACAGGGTCACAGATACGCAGTATTTT.

The chain carries TRBV27 and TRBJ2-7, with TRBD2 matching 8 bases. J gave up 2 bases and V 3 bases, and 6 bases lay outside the gene matches. CDR1 and CDR2 (germline): MNHEY, SMNVEV (reference sequence). The CDR3 loop spans 15 amino acids. The chain's CDR3 is CASSFSAGGAYEQYF. CDR3 nucleotides: TGTGCCAGCAGTTTCTCCGCGGGAGGCGCCTACGAGCAGTACTTC.